These 17 T cell receptor beta chains were sequenced from one sample in a study of T cells after yellow fever vaccination. One entry per CDR3 protein results from TCRdb running MiXCR on the 5' RACE reads. The table shows more than 450,000 distinct CDR3 sequences, with 21% occurring only once. The source material was PBMCs, sampled about 21 days after the first yellow fever vaccination. The receptors derive from a man younger than 35 who received the YFV17D yellow fever vaccine.

The chain couples TRBV4-3 to TRBJ1-1, with D unclear. CDR3 length equals 16 residues. Between the trimmed V and J ends, which lost 4 bases and 3 bases, there was a span of 18 bases. Per germline, CDR1 LGHNA and CDR2 YSLEER. In DNA, the CDR3 is TGCGCCAGCAGCCGCGACGTCACTAAGAACCACACTGAAGCTTTCTTT. It is translated as CASSRDVTKNHTEAFF.

In its sample, this clonotype was seen a few times. The chain is built from TRBV2 and TRBJ1-4; D is perhaps TRBD1 (5 bases). The CDR3 has 14 amino acids. From germline, CDR1 is SNHLY and CDR2 FYNNEI. Trimming left V 8 bases short and J 4 bases short, with 14 bases between. The CDR3 DNA follows: TGTGCCAGCGCGAAGCGACAGATTAATGAAAAACTGTTTTTT. Encoded protein: CASAKRQINEKLFF.

This chain connects TRBV7-2 to TRBJ2-5, with no clear D. Germline lookup yields CDR1 SGHTA and CDR2 FQGNSA. With 4 bases removed from V and 4 bases from J, the gap between germline ends came to 16 bases. This CDR3 contains 15 residues. The CDR3, as DNA: TGTGCCAGCAGCTCCACCCCCACAGTTTTAGAGACCCAGTACTTC. This gives the protein CASSSTPTVLETQYF.

This clonotype was counted a few times. The chain is built from TRBV10-3 and TRBJ2-7; TRBD1 matches at 8 bases. The germline V gene has CDR1 ENHRY and CDR2 SYGVKD. The CDR3 is made up of 13 amino acids. The ends lost 4 bases at V and 5 bases at J; junction bases unmatched: 4. CDR3 residues: CAISADRDHEQYF. In DNA, the CDR3 is TGTGCCATCAGTGCGGACAGGGACCACGAGCAGTACTTC.

V usage is TRBV4-2 and J usage is TRBJ2-7; 7 bases map to TRBD1. The CDR3 runs to 13 residues. Germline CDR1 LGHNA, CDR2 YNFKEQ. After removal of 3 bases from V and 3 bases from J, the junction contained 2 bases not matched to a gene. The CDR3 sequence is CASSQGQLYEQYF. The CDR3 nucleotides are TGTGCCAGCAGCCAGGGACAGCTCTACGAGCAGTACTTC.

This clonotype occurred a few times. J is TRBJ1-6 and V is TRBV20-1; D gene uncertain. V was shortened by 3 bases and J by 7 bases, with 7 bases between the two germline ends. Looked up from germline, CDR1 is DFQATT and CDR2 is SNEGSKA (reference sequence). The CDR3 covers 12 residues. The CDR3 loop is CSARPTNSPLHF. The CDR3, as DNA: TGCAGTGCTAGGCCGACGAATTCACCCCTCCACTTT.

This clonotype turned up a few times. The V and J genes are TRBV6-1 and TRBJ1-6; a possible D gene is TRBD1 (6 bases). Germline V gene lookup returns CDR1 MNHNS and CDR2 SASEGT. V gave up 5 bases and J gave up 10 bases, with 15 bases separating them. The CDR3 totals 14 residues. The CDR3 reads CASSLTGLRSPLHF. The DNA for the CDR3 is TGTGCCAGCAGTCTAACAGGGTTAAGGTCACCCCTCCACTTT.

This clonotype has more than one count but fewer than ten. The rearrangement uses TRBV6-2 or TRBV6-3 and TRBJ2-3, with a weak D call TRBD1 (5 bases). V was clipped by 5 bases and J by 3 bases, with 18 bases between them. This CDR3 comprises 16 residues. In germline, CDR1 is MNHEY, CDR2 SVGEGT. CDR3 sequence (DNA): TGTGCCAGCAGTCGCACGAGCACAGGAACTACAGATACGCAGTATTTT. Amino acid sequence: CASSRTSTGTTDTQYF.

This clonotype was seen a handful of times. The CDR3 protein is CASSQDGAGASTDTQYF. Written as DNA, the CDR3 is TGCGCCAGCAGCCAAGACGGAGCGGGGGCGAGCACAGATACGCAGTATTTT. The chain has TRBV4-3 and TRBJ2-3; 8 nucleotides agree with TRBD2. Germline CDR1 and CDR2: LGHNA and YSLEER. V lost 0 bases to trimming and J lost 0 bases; unmatched junction nucleotides: 5. This CDR3 contains 17 residues.

This clonotype was counted between two and nine times. V gene TRBV29-1 combines with J gene TRBJ2-3; 7 nucleotides match TRBD1. The germline gives CDR1 SQVTM, CDR2 ANQGSEA. With 6 bases clipped from V and 3 bases from J, the junction kept 9 bases outside the gene matches. The CDR3 contains 14 residues. As DNA, the CDR3 is TGCAGCGTGCCCAGGGACAGCCCTACAGATACGCAGTATTTT. It yields the protein CSVPRDSPTDTQYF.

The chain is built from TRBV4-3 and TRBJ1-2; D may be TRBD1 (6 bases). Germline V gene lookup returns CDR1 LGHNA and CDR2 YSLEER. With 4 bases removed from V and 5 bases from J, the gap between germline ends came to 20 bases. The CDR3 extends over 16 amino acids. CDR3: CASSPTEGGGEYGYTF. The CDR3 DNA reads TGCGCCAGCAGCCCTACCGAAGGGGGGGGCGAGTATGGCTACACCTTC.

This clonotype showed up just a few times. The gene calls are TRBV7-2 and TRBJ2-5; D is undetermined. Looked up from germline, CDR1 is SGHTA and CDR2 is FQGNSA. V was clipped by 3 bases and J by 2 bases, with 13 bases between them. The CDR3 consists of 15 residues. CDR3 residues: CASSFQIEYQETQYF. The CDR3 DNA reads as TGTGCCAGCAGCTTTCAGATAGAATATCAAGAGACCCAGTACTTC.

The chain has TRBV6-1 and TRBJ2-3, with TRBD1 identical over 9 bases. The CDR3 runs to 14 residues. V lost 6 bases to trimming and J lost 4 bases; unmatched junction nucleotides: 5. CDR1 is MNHNS, CDR2 SASEGT, per germline. This CDR3 reads CASSDRGGADTQYF. In DNA, the CDR3 is TGTGCCAGCAGCGACAGGGGGGGCGCAGATACGCAGTATTTT.

V and J are TRBV14 and TRBJ2-4, with D uncertain. The length of the CDR3 is 16 residues. Germline V gene data show CDR1 as SGHDN and CDR2 as FVKESK. Trimming left V 4 bases short and J 6 bases short, with 19 bases between. CDR3 nucleotides: TGTGCCAGCAGCCCTCTAACGGGCCTGGACCTAAACATTCAGTACTTC. This translates into CASSPLTGLDLNIQYF.

The gene calls are TRBV7-2 and TRBJ2-7, with D maybe TRBD2 (5 bases). The CDR3 spans 14 residues. Trimming stripped 9 bases from V and 0 bases from J, with 15 bases between. Germline V gives CDR1 SGHTA, CDR2 FQGNSA. This CDR3 is CARADSSSSYEQYV. CDR3 DNA sequence: TGTGCCAGGGCGGACTCCTCCAGCTCCTACGAGCAGTACGTC.

In DNA, the CDR3 is TGTGCCAGCAGCTTAGAACTAGTTGGAGAGACCCAGTACTTC. This translates into CASSLELVGETQYF. This sequence joins TRBV7-2 and TRBJ2-5, with TRBD2 as a possible D gene (5 bases). Germline assignment: CDR1 SGHTA and CDR2 FQGNSA. The ends were cut back, 1 base at V and 4 bases at J, with 10 bases in the middle. This CDR3 region has 14 residues.

In this sample, this clonotype turned up a few times. The rearrangement joins TRBV7-3 to TRBJ2-4; 11 bases match TRBD1. The CDR3 spans 15 residues. After removal of 5 bases from V and 7 bases from J, the junction contained 7 bases not matched to a gene. Germline assignment: CDR1 SGHTA and CDR2 FQGTGA. CDR3 amino acids: CASSQGDRGWNIQYF. CDR3 nucleotides: TGTGCCAGCAGCCAGGGGGACAGGGGGTGGAACATTCAGTACTTC.